This paragraph covers one T cell receptor beta chain sequence. The sample comes from a study of blood T cell repertoires in COVID-19. Overall study: Nucleic acid was either cDNA or gDNA, and it came from T cells, B-cell-depleted T cells, or PBMCs.

CDR1 is MNHEY and CDR2 is SMNVEV in the germline V gene (reference sequence). This CDR3 comprises 15 residues. V shed 4 bases and J shed 2 bases, with 13 bases lying between them. The protocol was immunoSEQ multiplex PCR, while the TCRdb copy is restricted to in-frame clones and leaves out a portion. The sample carries 100,000 to 150,000 clones, 60% to 80% recorded once. This TCR was sampled from a man in his 60s with acute or convalescent COVID-19. V is TRBV27 and J is TRBJ2-3, with TRBD2 as a possible D gene (6 bases). Sequenced: peripheral blood. The CDR3 sequence is CASSSTREVTDTQYF. The CDR3 bases are TGTGCCAGCAGTTCAACCAGGGAGGTCACAGATACGCAGTATTTT.